There are a few counts of the clone carrying this T cell receptor (beta chain). Its antigen is not identified. This sample stems from a study of CD8 T cells in ankylosing spondylitis. Study-wide points: Matched synovial fluid from ankylosing spondylitis patients was reported to be enriched for disease-linked clones.

TCRdb used MiXCR to reprocess the 5' RACE reads, holding one entry per CDR3 protein. Seen here are fewer than 200,000 distinct CDR3 sequences, approximately 9.9% observed once, and the top ten hold about 15%. V shed 2 bases and J 2 bases; nucleotides not matched to a gene: 6. This CDR3 region has 16 residues. CDR1 is LGHDT, CDR2 YNNKEL, per germline (reference sequence). The chain combines TRBV3-1 with TRBJ2-3; 8 bases line up with TRBD2. The sample consisted of blood, either unsorted or a sorted T cell fraction (not recorded which). The sequence was collected from a female donor with ankylosing spondylitis or in good health (not recorded which). Written as DNA, the CDR3 is TGTGCCAGCAGCCAAATAGCGGGGATAACCACAGATACGCAGTATTTT. It encodes CASSQIAGITTDTQYF.